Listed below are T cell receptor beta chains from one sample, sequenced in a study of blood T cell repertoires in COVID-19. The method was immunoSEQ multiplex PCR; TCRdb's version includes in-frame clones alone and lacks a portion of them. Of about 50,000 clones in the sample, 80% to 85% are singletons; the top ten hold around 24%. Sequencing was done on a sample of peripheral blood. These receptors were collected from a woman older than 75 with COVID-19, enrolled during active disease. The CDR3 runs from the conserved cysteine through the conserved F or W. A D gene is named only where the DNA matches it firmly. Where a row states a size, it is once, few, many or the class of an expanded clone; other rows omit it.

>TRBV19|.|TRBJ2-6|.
TGTGCCAGTAGTATAGGTCTCGGGGATACCAACGTCCTGACTTTC
CASSIGLGDTNVLTF
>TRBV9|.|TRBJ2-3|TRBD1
TGTGCCAGCAGCCCGAGACAGGGAAGCACAGATACGCAGTATTTT
CASSPRQGSTDTQYF
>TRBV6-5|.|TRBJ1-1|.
TGTGCCAGCAGTTACTCGTCATCCCAATTAGAAACTGAAGCTTTCTTT
CASSYSSSQLETEAFF
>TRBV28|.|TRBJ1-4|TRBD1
TGTGCCAGCAGTCTGCCTATTTGGACAGGGGGCGAAAAACTGTTTTTT
CASSLPIWTGGEKLFF
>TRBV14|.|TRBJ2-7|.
TGTGCCAGCAGCCAGCAACTTTCGGGCGAGCAGTACTTC
CASSQQLSGEQYF
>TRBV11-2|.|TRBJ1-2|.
TGTGCCAGCAGTCTAAACAGGAACACTAACTATGGCTACACCTTC
CASSLNRNTNYGYTF
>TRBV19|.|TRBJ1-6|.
TGTGCCAGTAGTATAGGTAGCTCGGCGGCAGACCAACCCCTCCACTTT
CASSIGSSAADQPLHF
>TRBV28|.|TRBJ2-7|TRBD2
TGTGCCAGCTTCTCCAACGGGAGGGGGGTGCAGTACTTC
CASFSNGRGVQYF
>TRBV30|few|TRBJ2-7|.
TGTGCCTGGAGAATCCCTCGGGGGACAGAGACCTACGAGCAGTACTTC
CAWRIPRGTETYEQYF
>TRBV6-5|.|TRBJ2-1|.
TGTGCCAGCAAAGATCGGGAAAATGAGCAGTTCTTC
CASKDRENEQFF
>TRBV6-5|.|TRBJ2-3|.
TGTGCCAGCAGTCGGGGAGACACAGATACGCAGTATTTT
CASSRGDTDTQYF
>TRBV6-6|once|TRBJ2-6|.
TGTGCCAGCAGTAACAATAGGGGGGGGGCCAACGTCCTGACTTTC
CASSNNRGGANVLTF
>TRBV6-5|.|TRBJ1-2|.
TGTGCCAGCCGCCCTGACCCCAGGTTGGGCTACACCTTC
CASRPDPRLGYTF
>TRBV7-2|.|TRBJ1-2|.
TGTGCCAGCAGCTTAGGTGGTGGGGGGGTCTACACCTTC
CASSLGGGGVYTF
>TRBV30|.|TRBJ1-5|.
TGTGCCTGGAGTACGGGGGAAAGGGGCAATCAGCCCCAGCATTTT
CAWSTGERGNQPQHF
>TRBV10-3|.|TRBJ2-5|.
TGTGCCATCAGTGAGTCGACAAGGGAGACCCAGTACTTC
CAISESTRETQYF
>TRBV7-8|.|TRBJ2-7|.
TGTGCCAGCAGCTTAGACAGACCGAGCTCCTACGAGCAGTACTTC
CASSLDRPSSYEQYF
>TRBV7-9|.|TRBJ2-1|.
TGTGCCAGCAGCCCGCGAGGAGGGGAAGTAAATGAGCAGTTCTTC
CASSPRGGEVNEQFF
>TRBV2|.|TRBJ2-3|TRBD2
TGTGCCAGCAGGGCTAGCGGGAGTAGTACAGATACGCAGTATTTT
CASRASGSSTDTQYF
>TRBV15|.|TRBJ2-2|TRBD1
TGTGCCACCAGCAGGGGACAGGGGGCGCCGGGCGGGGAGCTGTTTTTT
CATSRGQGAPGGELFF
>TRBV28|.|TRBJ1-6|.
TGTGCCAGCAGTAACAGGGTGAGCTCCTATAATTCACCCCTCCACTTT
CASSNRVSSYNSPLHF
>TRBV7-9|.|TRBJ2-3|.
TGTGCCAGCAGCTTTGACAGGCCTCAGACGTATTTT
CASSFDRPQTYF
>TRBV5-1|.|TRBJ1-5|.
TGCGCCAGCAGCCCGACAGGAAATAGCAATCAGCCCCAGCATTTT
CASSPTGNSNQPQHF
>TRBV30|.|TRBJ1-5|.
TGTGCCTGGAGTTCAGGGGTCTTTCAGCCCCAGCATTTT
CAWSSGVFQPQHF
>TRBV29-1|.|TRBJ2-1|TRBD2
TGCAGCGTTGTCCCAGCGGGAGTGCCCTACAATGAGCAGTTCTTC
CSVVPAGVPYNEQFF
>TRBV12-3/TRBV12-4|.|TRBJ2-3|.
TGTGCCAGCAGTTCCCAGACAGATACGCAGTATTTT
CASSSQTDTQYF
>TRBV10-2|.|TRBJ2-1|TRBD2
TGCGCCAGCAGTGGTTCGCACAGGAGGCTAGCGGGAGGCCGTGGGTCGCGGTACAATGAGCAGTTCTTC
CASSGSHRRLAGGRGSRYNEQFF
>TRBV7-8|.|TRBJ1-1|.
TGTGCCAGCAGCTTAGCAGGGTCAGGGAGGGCGAACACTGAAGCTTTCTTT
CASSLAGSGRANTEAFF
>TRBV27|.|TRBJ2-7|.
TGTGCCAGCAGTCCCGGGGGTGGGGCTCGAGAGCAGTACTTC
CASSPGGGAREQYF
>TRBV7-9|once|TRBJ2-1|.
TGTGCCAGCAGCCCGCCTACAGGTAATGAGCAGTTCTTC
CASSPPTGNEQFF
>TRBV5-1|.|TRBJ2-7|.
TGCGCCAGCAGCCCCGGACAGACCTACGAGCAGTACTTC
CASSPGQTYEQYF
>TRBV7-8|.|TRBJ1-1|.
TGTGCCAGCAGCCCCCGCCTAGGCACTGAAGCTTTCTTT
CASSPRLGTEAFF
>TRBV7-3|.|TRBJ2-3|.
TGTGCCAGCAGCCCACACGGTGCGTGGCGGCTCCCAGATACGCAGTATTTT
CASSPHGAWRLPDTQYF
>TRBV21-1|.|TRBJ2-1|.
TGTGCCAGCAGCAAAGGACGCCGGAGCTCCTACAATGAGCAGTTCTTC
CASSKGRRSSYNEQFF
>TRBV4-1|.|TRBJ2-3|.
TGCGCCAGCAGCCAAGGCGAGGGCACAGATACGCAGTATTTT
CASSQGEGTDTQYF
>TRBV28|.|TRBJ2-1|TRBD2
TGTGCCAGCAGTTCGTCAAGACTAGCGGGAGCCGGCAATGAGCAGTTCTTC
CASSSSRLAGAGNEQFF
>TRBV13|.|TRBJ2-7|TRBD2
TGTGCCAGCAGTCGGGGACTAGCGGGAGGGGGGCCCGAGCAGTACTTC
CASSRGLAGGGPEQYF
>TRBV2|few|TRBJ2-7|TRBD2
TGTGCCAGGGGACTAGCGGGGAGCCCCGAGCAGTACTTC
CARGLAGSPEQYF
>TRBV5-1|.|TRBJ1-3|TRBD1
TGCGCCAGCAGCTCCACAGGGGCGGACTCTGGAAACACCATATATTTT
CASSSTGADSGNTIYF
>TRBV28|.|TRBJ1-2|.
TGTGCCAGCAGGGGGGGTGGGGTCTTCTATGGCTACACCTTC
CASRGGGVFYGYTF
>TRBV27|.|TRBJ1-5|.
TGTGCCGGCAGAATGACAGGCGGATGGTTGGATCAGCCCCAGCATTTT
CAGRMTGGWLDQPQHF
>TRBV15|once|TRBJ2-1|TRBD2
TGTGCCACCAGCAGAGATATGATGCTAGCGGGAGGGGAGGGGGATGAGCAGTTCTTC
CATSRDMMLAGGEGDEQFF
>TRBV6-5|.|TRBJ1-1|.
TGTGCCACCGCCCACTGGGAGGTTGCTGAAGCTTTCTTT
CATAHWEVAEAFF